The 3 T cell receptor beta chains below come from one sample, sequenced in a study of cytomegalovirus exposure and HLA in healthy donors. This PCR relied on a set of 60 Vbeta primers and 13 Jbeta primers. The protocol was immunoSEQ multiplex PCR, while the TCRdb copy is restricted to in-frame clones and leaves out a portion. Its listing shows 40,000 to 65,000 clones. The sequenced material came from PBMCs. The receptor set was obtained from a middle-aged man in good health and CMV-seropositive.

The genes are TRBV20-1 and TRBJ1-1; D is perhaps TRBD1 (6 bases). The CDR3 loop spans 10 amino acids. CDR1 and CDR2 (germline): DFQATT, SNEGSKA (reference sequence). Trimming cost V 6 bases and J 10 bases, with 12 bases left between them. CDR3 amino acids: CSATGIGAFF. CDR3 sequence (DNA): TGCAGTGCCACAGGGATTGGAGCTTTCTTT.

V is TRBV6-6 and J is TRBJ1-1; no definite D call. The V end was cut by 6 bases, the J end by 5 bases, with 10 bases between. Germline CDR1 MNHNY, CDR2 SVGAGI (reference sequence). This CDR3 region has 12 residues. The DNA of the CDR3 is TGTGCCAGCAGCCAGAGGCTAACTGAAGCTTTCTTT. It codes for CASSQRLTEAFF.

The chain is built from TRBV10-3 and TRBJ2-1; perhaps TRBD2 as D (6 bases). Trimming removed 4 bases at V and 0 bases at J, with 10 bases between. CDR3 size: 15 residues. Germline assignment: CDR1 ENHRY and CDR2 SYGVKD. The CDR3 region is CAISVEGSSYNEQFF. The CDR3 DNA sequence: TGTGCCATCAGTGTGGAGGGAAGCTCCTACAATGAGCAGTTCTTC.